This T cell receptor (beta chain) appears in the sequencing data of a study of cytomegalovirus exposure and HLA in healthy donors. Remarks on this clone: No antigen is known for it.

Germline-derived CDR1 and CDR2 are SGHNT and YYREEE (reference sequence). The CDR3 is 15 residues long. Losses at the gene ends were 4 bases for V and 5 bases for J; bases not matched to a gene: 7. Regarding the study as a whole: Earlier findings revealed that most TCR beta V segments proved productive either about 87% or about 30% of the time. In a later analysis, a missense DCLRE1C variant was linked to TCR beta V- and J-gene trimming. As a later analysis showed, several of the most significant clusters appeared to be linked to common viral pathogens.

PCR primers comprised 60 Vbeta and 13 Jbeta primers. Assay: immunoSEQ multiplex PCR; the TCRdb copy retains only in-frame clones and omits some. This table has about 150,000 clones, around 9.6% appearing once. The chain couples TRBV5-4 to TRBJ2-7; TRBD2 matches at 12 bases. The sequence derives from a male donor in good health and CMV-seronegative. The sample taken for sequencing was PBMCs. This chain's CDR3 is CASSDRLAGADEQYF. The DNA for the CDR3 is TGTGCCAGCAGCGATCGACTAGCGGGAGCGGACGAGCAGTACTTC.